This T cell receptor beta chain originates from a study of blood T cells in healthy people across ages. Points from the study as a whole: Without sorted subsets, naive and antigen-experienced compartments could not be conclusively compared.

Worth noting for this clonotype: Antigen: not known.

The V end was cut by 2 bases, the J end by 0 bases, with 11 bases between. In germline, CDR1 is WSHSY, CDR2 SAAADI. The CDR3 runs 16 residues. Caucasian individuals from Russia who were healthy and aged roughly 6 to 100 acted as donors. The use of a sample-barcoded 5' primer and a J-beta primer mix characterized a second PCR of roughly 6 to 11 cycles. MiXCR was run by TCRdb on the 5' RACE reads, yielding one entry per CDR3 protein. Of some 550,000 distinct CDR3 sequences listed, roughly 48% are singletons. The sample was blood. This chain connects TRBV10-2 to TRBJ2-4; D remains ambiguous. The TCR was taken from an elderly man in good health. CDR3: CASSEHPKVAKNIQYF. CDR3 coding DNA: TGCGCCAGCAGTGAGCATCCCAAGGTAGCCAAAAACATTCAGTACTTC.